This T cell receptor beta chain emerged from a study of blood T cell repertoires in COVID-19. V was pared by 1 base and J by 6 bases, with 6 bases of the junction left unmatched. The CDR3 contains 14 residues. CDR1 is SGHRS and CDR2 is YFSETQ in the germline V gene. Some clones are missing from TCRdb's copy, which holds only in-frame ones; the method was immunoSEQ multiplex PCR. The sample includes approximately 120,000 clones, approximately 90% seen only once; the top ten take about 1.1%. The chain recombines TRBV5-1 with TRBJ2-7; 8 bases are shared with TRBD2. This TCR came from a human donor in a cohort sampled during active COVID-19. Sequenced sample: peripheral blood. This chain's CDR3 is CASSLTGLAREQYF. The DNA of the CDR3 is TGCGCCAGCAGCTTGACTGGACTAGCCCGCGAGCAGTACTTC.